This T cell receptor (beta chain) was profiled in a study of control samples from healthy donors and cancer patients. Libraries were prepared by immunoSEQ multiplex PCR; TCRdb keeps only in-frame clonotypes and omits some of them. The profile shows tens of thousands of clones, about 90% of them singletons. V lost 5 bases and J lost 8, with 15 bases in between. In germline, CDR1 is MDHEN, CDR2 SYDVKM. The CDR3 covers 13 residues. This sequence originates from a man over 45 with head and neck cancer. The chain joins TRBV28 to TRBJ1-2; no clear D gene. Sequenced: PBMCs. The CDR3 here is CASSLGGQRGYTF. The CDR3 DNA reads as TGTGCCAGCAGTCTCGGTGGGCAAAGGGGCTACACCTTC.